This entry features one T cell receptor (beta chain) sequence. Its target is not known. It may be a read error: a sequence one base away is much more abundant. CDR1 is MNHEY and CDR2 is SMNVEV in the germline V gene (reference sequence). The length of the CDR3 is 13 residues. This specimen belongs to a study of blood T cells in healthy people across ages. Caucasian, healthy and from Russia, the donors were aged between roughly 6 and 95. Extraction of total RNA produced a minimum of 5.5 micrograms from each sample. A second PCR of roughly 7 to 11 cycles used a sample-barcoded 5' primer and a J-beta primer mix. Every cDNA molecule bore a tag from a template-switch adaptor containing 12 random nucleotides. Each CDR3 protein is one row after TCRdb ran MiXCR on the 5' RACE reads. Altogether some 1.8 million distinct CDR3 sequences are present, more than 35% being singletons, with the ten largest covering more than 20%.

Regarding the study as a whole: Naive CD4+ cell counts and diversity both ran higher in long-lived than in aged donors.

The clonotype was recovered from a human donor in good health. The V gene is TRBV27, the J gene TRBJ2-7; D might be TRBD1 (5 bases). The sequencing sample was made of blood. The CDR3 here is CACSLGVDHEQYF. CDR3 nucleotide sequence: TGTGCCTGCAGTTTAGGGGTAGACCACGAGCAGTACTTC.